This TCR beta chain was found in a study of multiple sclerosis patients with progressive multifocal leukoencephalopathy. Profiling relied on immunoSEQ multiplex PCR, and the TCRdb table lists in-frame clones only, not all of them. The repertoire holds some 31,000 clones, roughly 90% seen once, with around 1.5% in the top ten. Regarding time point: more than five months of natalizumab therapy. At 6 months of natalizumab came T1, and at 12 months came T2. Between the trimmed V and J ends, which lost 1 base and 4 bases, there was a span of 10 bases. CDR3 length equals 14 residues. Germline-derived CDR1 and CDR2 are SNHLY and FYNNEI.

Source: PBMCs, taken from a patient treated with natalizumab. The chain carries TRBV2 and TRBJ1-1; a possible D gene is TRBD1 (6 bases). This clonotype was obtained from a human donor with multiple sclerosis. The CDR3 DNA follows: TGTGCCAGCAGTGAAGTGCGGGGGGCCACTGAAGCTTTCTTT. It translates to CASSEVRGATEAFF.